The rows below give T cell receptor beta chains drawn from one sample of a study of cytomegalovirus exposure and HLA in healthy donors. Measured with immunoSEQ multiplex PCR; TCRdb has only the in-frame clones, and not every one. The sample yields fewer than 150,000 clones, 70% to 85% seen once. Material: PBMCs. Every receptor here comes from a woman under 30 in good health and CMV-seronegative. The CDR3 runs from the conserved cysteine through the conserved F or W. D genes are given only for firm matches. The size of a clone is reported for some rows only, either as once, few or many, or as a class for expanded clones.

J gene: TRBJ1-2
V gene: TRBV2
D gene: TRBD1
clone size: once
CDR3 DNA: TGTGCCAGCTCAAGGGGGCAGAACTATGGCTACACCTTC
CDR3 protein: CASSRGQNYGYTF

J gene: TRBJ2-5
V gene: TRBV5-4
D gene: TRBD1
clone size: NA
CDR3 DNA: TGTGCCAGCAGCTTGGACAGGGGGTTCCAAGAGACCCAGTACTTC
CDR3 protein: CASSLDRGFQETQYF

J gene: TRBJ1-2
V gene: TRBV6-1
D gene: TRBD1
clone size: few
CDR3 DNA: TGTGCCAGCAGTGAATCTCGCAGGGGGTTGTATGGCTACACCTTC
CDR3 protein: CASSESRRGLYGYTF

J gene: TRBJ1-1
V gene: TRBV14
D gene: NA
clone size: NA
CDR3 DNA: TGTGCCAGCGGATGGGGGGATACTGAAGCTTTCTTT
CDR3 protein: CASGWGDTEAFF

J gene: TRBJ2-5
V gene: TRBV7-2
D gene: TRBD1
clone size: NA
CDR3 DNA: TGTGCCAGCCGACAGGGGCAGAAGACCCAGTACTTC
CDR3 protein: CASRQGQKTQYF

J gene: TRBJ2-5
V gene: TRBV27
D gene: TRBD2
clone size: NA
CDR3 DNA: TGTGCCAGCAGTTTTCGTTGGACTAGACAAGAGACCCAGTACTTC
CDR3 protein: CASSFRWTRQETQYF

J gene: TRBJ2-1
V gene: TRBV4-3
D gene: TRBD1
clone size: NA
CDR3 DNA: TGCGCCAGCAGCCAGAGAACAGGGGACTACAATGAGCAGTTCTTC
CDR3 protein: CASSQRTGDYNEQFF

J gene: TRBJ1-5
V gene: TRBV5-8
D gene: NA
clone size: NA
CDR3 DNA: TGTGCCAGCAGCAGGGGAGGGGCTCAGCCCCAGCATTTT
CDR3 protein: CASSRGGAQPQHF

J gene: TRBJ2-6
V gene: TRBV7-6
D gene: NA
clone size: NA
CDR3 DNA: TGTGCCAGCAGCTCTCCTGGGGCCAACGTCCTGACTTTC
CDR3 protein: CASSSPGANVLTF

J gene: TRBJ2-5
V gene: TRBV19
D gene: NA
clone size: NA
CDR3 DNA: TGTGCCAGTAGTATCAGCGGGTGGTACCAAGAGACCCAGTACTTC
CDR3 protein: CASSISGWYQETQYF

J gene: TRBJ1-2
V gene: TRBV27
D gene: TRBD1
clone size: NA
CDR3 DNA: TGTGCCAGCAGTAATCGACAGGGGGCGATGTCTAACTATGGCTACACCTTC
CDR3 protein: CASSNRQGAMSNYGYTF

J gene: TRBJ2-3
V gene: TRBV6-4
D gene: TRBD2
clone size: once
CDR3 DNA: TGTGCCAGCAGTGACGGGACTAGCGGGGCAGATACGCAGTATTTT
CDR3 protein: CASSDGTSGADTQYF

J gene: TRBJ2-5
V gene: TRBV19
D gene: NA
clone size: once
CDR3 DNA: TGTGCCAGTAGTAGTGTGGAGCGGAAAGAGACCCAGTACTTC
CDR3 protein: CASSSVERKETQYF

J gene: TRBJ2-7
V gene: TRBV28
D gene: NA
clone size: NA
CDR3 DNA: TGTGCCAGCGGACAGTTCTCGTACGAGCAGTACTTC
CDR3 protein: CASGQFSYEQYF

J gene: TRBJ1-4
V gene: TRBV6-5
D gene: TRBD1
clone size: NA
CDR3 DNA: TGTGCCAGCAGTTACTCTACAGGGGCTCGTGCTGAAAAACTGTTTTTT
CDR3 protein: CASSYSTGARAEKLFF

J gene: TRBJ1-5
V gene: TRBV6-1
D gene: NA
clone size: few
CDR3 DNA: TGTGCCAGCAGTGAAAAACAGGGAACTCAGCCCCAGCATTTT
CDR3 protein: CASSEKQGTQPQHF

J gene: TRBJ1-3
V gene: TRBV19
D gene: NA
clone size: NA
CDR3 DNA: TGTGCCAGTAGTGCCCTAGACTCTGGAAACACCATATATTTT
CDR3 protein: CASSALDSGNTIYF

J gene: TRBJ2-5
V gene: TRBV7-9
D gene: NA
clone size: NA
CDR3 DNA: TGTGCCAGCAGCTTGGGGGGGGCCGACGAGACCCAGTACTTC
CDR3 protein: CASSLGGADETQYF

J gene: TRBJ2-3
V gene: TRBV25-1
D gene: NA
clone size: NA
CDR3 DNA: TGTGCCAGCAGTGAAGGTAGCTACAGCACAGATACGCAGTATTTT
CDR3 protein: CASSEGSYSTDTQYF

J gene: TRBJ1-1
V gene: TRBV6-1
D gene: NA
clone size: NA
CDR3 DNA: TGTGCCAGCCGGACAGAAATTATGAACACTGAAGCTTTCTTT
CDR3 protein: CASRTEIMNTEAFF

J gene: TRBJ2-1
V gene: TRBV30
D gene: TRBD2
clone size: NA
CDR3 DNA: TGTGCCTGGAGTGTCCTGAGGACTAGCGGCGGGGTCGATGAGCAGTTCTTC
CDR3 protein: CAWSVLRTSGGVDEQFF

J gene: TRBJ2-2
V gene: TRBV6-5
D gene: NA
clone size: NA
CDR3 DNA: TGTGCCAGCAGTCGGCAGGGGTACGACACCGGGGAGCTGTTTTTT
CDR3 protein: CASSRQGYDTGELFF

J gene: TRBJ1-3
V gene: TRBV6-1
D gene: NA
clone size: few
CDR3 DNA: TGTGCCAGCAGTGAAGCGGGCCCAAACTCTGGAAACACCATATATTTT
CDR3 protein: CASSEAGPNSGNTIYF

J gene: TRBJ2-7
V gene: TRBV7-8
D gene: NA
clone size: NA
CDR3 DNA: TGTGCCAGCAGCTTAGCGACCCCCGGGGACGAGCAGTACTTC
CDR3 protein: CASSLATPGDEQYF